Included here is one TCR beta chain sequence, with context. Its specificity is unknown. The data are from a study of untreated major depressive disorder. This table comes from immunoSEQ multiplex PCR, and its TCRdb copy is limited to in-frame clones, with some not included. The sample records approximately 20,000 clones, about 84% being singletons. Findings of the study overall: Only three preselected Vbeta families were compared in sequencing. A comparatively small sample limits the generalizability of these findings.

Roughly 32 ml of peripheral blood was collected per donor. Thawed PBMCs underwent magnetic negative selection for CD4+ T cells. The CDR3 totals 18 residues. CDR1 SEHNR and CDR2 FQNEAQ come from the germline V gene (reference sequence). V was clipped by 1 base and J by 2 bases, with 21 bases between them. The source material was CD4+ T cells from PBMCs. This chain joins TRBV7-9 and TRBJ2-7; no firm D call. The sequence came from a woman in her 30s in good health. The CDR3 sequence is CASSLERIPNPATYEQYF. CDR3 in DNA: TGTGCCAGCAGCTTAGAAAGGATTCCTAATCCCGCCACCTACGAGCAGTACTTC.